These T cell receptor beta chains were read from a single sample in a study of TIL therapy for anti-PD-1-resistant metastatic lung cancer. Clones were read by immunoSEQ multiplex PCR, and TCRdb kept only the in-frame ones, dropping some. Of under 11,000 clones listed, 50% to 70% are singletons. The material sequenced was tumor tissue, taken at baseline. These receptors were collected from a person aged 25 to 79 with non-small cell lung cancer. Both conserved end residues are part of each CDR3. Fields, in order: clone size, J gene, D gene, V gene, CDR3 protein, CDR3 DNA. A D gene is named only where the DNA matches it firmly. Size tells how often a clone was seen (once, few, many) or the class of an expanded clone, and some rows leave it out.

>.|TRBJ1-5|.|TRBV19
CATLGGLYSNQPQHF
TGTGCCACCCTCGGGGGGCTGTATAGCAATCAGCCCCAGCATTTT
>few|TRBJ1-2|.|TRBV7-9
CASSFQGIYGYTF
TGTGCCAGCAGCTTTCAGGGGATCTATGGCTACACCTTC
>.|TRBJ2-1|TRBD1|TRBV6-1
CASRPGQGFNEQFF
TGTGCCAGCAGACCGGGACAGGGATTCAATGAGCAGTTCTTC
>few|TRBJ2-7|TRBD2|TRBV7-9
CASSPPSGSYEQYF
TGTGCCAGCAGCCCACCTAGCGGGAGCTACGAGCAGTACTTC
>.|TRBJ2-3|.|TRBV6-6
CASSQTLSTDTQYF
TGTGCCAGCAGTCAGACCTTAAGCACAGATACGCAGTATTTT
>.|TRBJ2-3|.|TRBV9
CASKAIAGTDTQYF
TGTGCCAGCAAGGCGATTGCGGGAACAGATACGCAGTATTTT
>.|TRBJ2-2|TRBD2|TRBV6-6
CASHREGGTGELFF
TGTGCCAGCCACCGGGAGGGGGGGACCGGGGAGCTGTTTTTT
>.|TRBJ1-2|TRBD1|TRBV10-3
CAISGGQAVGGYTF
TGTGCCATCAGTGGGGGACAGGCGGTCGGAGGCTACACCTTC
>medium-sized|TRBJ1-2|TRBD1|TRBV19
CASTPKGRGRVGGYTF
TGTGCCAGTACTCCCAAAGGAAGGGGGCGCGTCGGTGGCTACACCTTC
>.|TRBJ1-5|.|TRBV6-6
CATLPGRGYYQPQHF
TGTGCCACCCTCCCCGGCCGAGGGTATTATCAGCCCCAGCATTTT
>.|TRBJ1-4|TRBD1|TRBV5-8
CASSWTGGGEKLFF
TGTGCCAGCAGCTGGACAGGGGGGGGTGAAAAACTGTTTTTT
>.|TRBJ2-2|.|TRBV14
CASKTSGYTGELFF
TGTGCCAGCAAGACGAGCGGATACACCGGGGAGCTGTTTTTT
>few|TRBJ2-7|TRBD2|TRBV18
CASSPGLAGVSYEQYF
TGTGCCAGCTCACCCGGACTAGCGGGGGTCTCCTACGAGCAGTACTTC
>.|TRBJ2-1|TRBD2|TRBV5-5
CASSLVSGWYNEQFF
TGTGCCAGCAGCTTGGTTAGCGGGTGGTACAATGAGCAGTTCTTC
>.|TRBJ1-4|.|TRBV6-1
CASSGGRLGEKLFF
TGTGCCAGCAGTGGGGGGCGTCTAGGGGAAAAACTGTTTTTT
>.|TRBJ2-3|.|TRBV18
CASCPGGSPDTQYF
TGTGCCAGCTGCCCCGGCGGTTCCCCAGATACGCAGTATTTT
>.|TRBJ2-5|TRBD1|TRBV10-3
CAISDRGPETQYF
TGTGCCATCAGTGACAGGGGGCCGGAGACCCAGTACTTC
>few|TRBJ2-3|.|TRBV5-6
CASSFWGGAPDTQYF
TGTGCCAGCAGCTTTTGGGGGGGGGCCCCAGATACGCAGTATTTT
>medium-sized|TRBJ2-7|TRBD1|TRBV19
CASAGTVLSYEQYF
TGTGCCAGTGCAGGGACAGTACTTTCCTACGAGCAGTACTTC
>.|TRBJ1-6|.|TRBV28
CASSLTGSYNSPLHF
TGTGCCAGCAGTTTAACAGGCTCCTATAATTCACCCCTCCACTTT
>.|TRBJ2-3|TRBD2|TRBV7-7
CASSPGLAGATDTQYF
TGTGCTAGCAGCCCGGGACTAGCGGGAGCAACAGATACGCAGTATTTT
>.|TRBJ1-3|.|TRBV4-1
CASSHRFRVPGNTIYF
TGCGCCAGCAGCCACCGATTCAGGGTGCCTGGAAACACCATATATTTT